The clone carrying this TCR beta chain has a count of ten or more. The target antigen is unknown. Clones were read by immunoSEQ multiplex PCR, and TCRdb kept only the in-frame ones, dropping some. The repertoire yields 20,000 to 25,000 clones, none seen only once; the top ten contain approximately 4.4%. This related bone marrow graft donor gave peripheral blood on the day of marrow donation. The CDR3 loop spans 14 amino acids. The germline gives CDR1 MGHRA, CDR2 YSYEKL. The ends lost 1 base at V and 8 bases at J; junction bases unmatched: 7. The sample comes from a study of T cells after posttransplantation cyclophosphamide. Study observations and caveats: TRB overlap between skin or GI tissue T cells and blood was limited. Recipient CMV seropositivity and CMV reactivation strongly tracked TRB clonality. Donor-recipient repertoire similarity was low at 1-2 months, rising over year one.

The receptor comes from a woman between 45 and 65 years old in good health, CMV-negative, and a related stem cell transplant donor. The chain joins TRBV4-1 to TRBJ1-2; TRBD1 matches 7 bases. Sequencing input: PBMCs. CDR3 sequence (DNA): TGCGCCAGCAGCCAAGTAGGGGGCGCAGGGGGCTACACCTTC. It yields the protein CASSQVGGAGGYTF.